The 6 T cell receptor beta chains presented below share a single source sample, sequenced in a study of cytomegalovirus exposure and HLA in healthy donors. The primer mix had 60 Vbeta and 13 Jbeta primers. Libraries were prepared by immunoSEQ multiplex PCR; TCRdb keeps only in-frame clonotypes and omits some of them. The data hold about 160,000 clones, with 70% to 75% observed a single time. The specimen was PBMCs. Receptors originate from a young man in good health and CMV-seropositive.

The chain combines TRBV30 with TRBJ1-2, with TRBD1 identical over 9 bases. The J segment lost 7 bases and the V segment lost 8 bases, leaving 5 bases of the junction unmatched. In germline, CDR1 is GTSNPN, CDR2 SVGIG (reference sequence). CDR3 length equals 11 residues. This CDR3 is CAGDREFGYTF. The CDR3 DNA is TGTGCCGGGGACAGGGAATTTGGCTACACCTTC.

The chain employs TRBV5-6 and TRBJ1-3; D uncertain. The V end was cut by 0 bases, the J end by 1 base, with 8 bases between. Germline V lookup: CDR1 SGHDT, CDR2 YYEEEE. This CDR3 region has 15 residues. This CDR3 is CASSLVTVSGNTIYF. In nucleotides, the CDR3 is TGTGCCAGCAGCTTGGTAACGGTATCTGGAAACACCATATATTTT.

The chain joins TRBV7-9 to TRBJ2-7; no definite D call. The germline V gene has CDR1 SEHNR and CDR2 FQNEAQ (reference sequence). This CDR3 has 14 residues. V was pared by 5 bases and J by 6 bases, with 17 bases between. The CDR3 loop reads CASSESAGVSEQYV. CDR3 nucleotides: TGTGCCAGCAGCGAGTCGGCTGGAGTCTCCGAGCAGTACGTC.

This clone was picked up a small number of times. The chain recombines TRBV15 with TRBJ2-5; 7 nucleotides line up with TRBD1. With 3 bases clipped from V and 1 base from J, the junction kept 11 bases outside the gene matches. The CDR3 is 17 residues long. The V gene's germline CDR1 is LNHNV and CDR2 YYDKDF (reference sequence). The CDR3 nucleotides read TGTGCCACCAGCAGCTCCTCCTCCGGGACAGCCCAAGAGACCCAGTACTTC. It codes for CATSSSSSGTAQETQYF.

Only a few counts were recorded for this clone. CDR3 nucleotides: TGTGCCAGCAGTTACGCGGGGGGCGCGAGGGATGGCTACACCTTC. Translated, it gives CASSYAGGARDGYTF. The J gene is TRBJ1-2, the V gene TRBV6-6, with D maybe TRBD1 (6 bases). The V end was cut by 2 bases, the J end by 6 bases, with 16 bases between. Germline CDR1 reads MNHNY; CDR2 reads SVGAGI (reference sequence). The CDR3 has 15 amino acids.

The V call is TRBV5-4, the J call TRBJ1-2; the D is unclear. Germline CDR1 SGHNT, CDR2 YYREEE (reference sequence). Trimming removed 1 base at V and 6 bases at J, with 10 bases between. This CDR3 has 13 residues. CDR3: CASSLWPQDGYTF. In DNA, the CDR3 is TGTGCCAGCAGCTTGTGGCCCCAGGATGGCTACACCTTC.